The 30 T cell receptor beta chains below all came from one sample that was sequenced in a study of CD8+CD57+ T cells in acquired aplastic anemia. Individuals selected for sequencing had exhibited CD8+CD57+ cell expansion on flow cytometry. According to the study, genomic DNA was the template for TCR beta VDJ and CDR3 profiling. TCRdb recomputed calls from the reads with MiXCR, one row per CDR3 protein. The profile shows 130,000 or so distinct CDR3 sequences, approximately 36% of them singletons. Sequenced sample: sorted CD4+, CD8+, or CD8+CD57+ T cells (not recorded which) from PBMCs. These receptors all come from a human donor with aplastic anemia.

The chain carries TRBV30 and TRBJ1-5, with D possibly TRBD1 on 5 matching bases. The CDR3 runs 16 residues. Looked up from germline, CDR1 is GTSNPN and CDR2 is SVGIG (reference sequence). V was clipped by 0 bases and J by 2 bases, with 14 bases between them. CDR3 sequence (DNA): TGTGCCTGGAGTGTGTCAGGGCGCGGAGGCAATCAGCCCCAGCATTTT. This translates into CAWSVSGRGGNQPQHF.

This clonotype was found many times. The chain is built from TRBV6-2 or TRBV6-3 and TRBJ1-2; no clear D. The CDR3 length is 13 residues. V gave up 2 bases and J gave up 3 bases, with 7 bases separating them. Germline V gene sequence: CDR1 MNHEY, CDR2 SVGEGT. Here the CDR3 reads CASSYRAYYGYTF. The CDR3, as DNA: TGTGCCAGCAGTTACCGTGCCTACTATGGCTACACCTTC.

As concerns this clonotype: A read error may be the cause here, since a much bigger clone is one base away. V gene TRBV20-1 combines with J gene TRBJ2-1, with 8 bases that match TRBD2. Germline V CDR1 and CDR2: DFQATT, SNEGSKA (reference sequence). This CDR3 comprises 15 residues. The CDR3 DNA reads as TGCGGTGCCCCCCAGGCGGGGGGCGCCTACAATGAGCAGTTCTTC. It specifies CGAPQAGGAYNEQFF.

The chain uses TRBV2 and TRBJ2-7, with TRBD1 matching over 7 bases. This CDR3 comprises 14 residues. Germline loops: CDR1 SNHLY, CDR2 FYNNEI. J lost 4 bases, V lost 4 bases, and 7 bases had no gene match. CDR3 sequence: CASSATARGYEQYV. The DNA of the CDR3 is TGTGCCAGCAGTGCCACTGCCAGGGGGTACGAGCAGTACGTC.

This clonotype was observed at least ten times. The chain joins TRBV6-1 to TRBJ2-7; a weak D match, TRBD1 (5 bases). This CDR3 has 14 amino acids. V was clipped by 3 bases and J by 2 bases, with 11 bases between them. CDR1 MNHNS and CDR2 SASEGT come from the germline V gene. This chain's CDR3 is CASSEGPGTYEQYV. CDR3 nucleotides: TGTGCCAGCAGTGAGGGGCCTGGGACCTACGAGCAGTACGTC.

The CDR3 sequence is CASSYSTWDEQFF. In nucleotides, the CDR3 is TGTGCCAGCAGTTACTCGACGTGGGATGAGCAGTTCTTC. The genes are TRBV12-3 or TRBV12-4 and TRBJ2-1; unclear D gene. The CDR3 contains 13 residues. V was pared by 4 bases and J by 8 bases, with 12 bases between.

With regard to this clonotype: A much bigger clone sits one base away, suggesting this may be a read error. The V gene is TRBV6-1, the J gene TRBJ2-7; 8 bases are a match to TRBD2. Germline V gene data show CDR1 as MNHNS and CDR2 as SASEGT. The CDR3 length is 15 residues. The CDR3 DNA is TGTGCCTGCAGTGCGTCGTTCAGCGGGGGATTAGAGCAGTACTTC. This gives the protein CACSASFSGGLEQYF.

This clonotype was detected ten times or more. At one boundary the junction diverges from the germline segment, which might be a read error. The chain employs TRBV7-9 and TRBJ2-7; possible D gene TRBD2, 5 bases. CDR3 length: 13 amino acids. From germline, CDR1 is SEHNR and CDR2 FQNEAQ (reference sequence). The CDR3 DNA sequence: TGTACCAGCAGCTTAGCGCATGGCAACGAGCAGTACTTC. Translating gives CTSSLAHGNEQYF.

Points on this clonotype: A clone one base away is much larger, so this may be a read error. The J gene is TRBJ2-5, the V gene TRBV12-3 or TRBV12-4; a possible D gene is TRBD2 (5 bases). CDR3 length: 11 residues. The DNA of the CDR3 is TGTGCCAGCATTTTAGCGGAGACCCAGTACTTC. It encodes CASILAETQYF.

The table lists this clonotype with many counts. This sequence joins TRBV5-1 and TRBJ2-3; TRBD2 matches at 9 bases. The CDR3 length is 13 residues. Germline trimming cut 6 bases from V and 1 base from J; bases unmatched to any gene: 0. Germline CDR1 SGHRS, CDR2 YFSETQ. The CDR3 loop reads CASKRGGTDTQYF. In DNA form, the CDR3 reads TGCGCCAGCAAGCGGGGGGGCACAGATACGCAGTATTTT.

In this sample, this clonotype turned up many times. This chain joins TRBV5-8 and TRBJ1-4; D is perhaps TRBD1 (5 bases). Trimming left V 7 bases short and J 4 bases short, with 14 bases between. Germline V gene data show CDR1 as SGHTS and CDR2 as YDEGEE. CDR3 length equals 14 residues. CDR3 loop: CASHVGGSNEKLFF. In nucleotides, the CDR3 is TGTGCCAGCCACGTCGGGGGGAGTAATGAAAAACTGTTTTTT.

This clonotype has just a few counts. V is TRBV6-1 and J is TRBJ1-1; the match to TRBD1 covers 7 bases. With V trimmed by 6 bases and J by 5 bases, 9 bases remained unmatched. Germline V gene sequence: CDR1 MNHNS, CDR2 SASEGT. The CDR3 has 14 amino acids. The CDR3 DNA reads TGTGCCAGCAGCCTAGACAGGGCGATTACTGAAGCTTTCTTT. Its protein product is CASSLDRAITEAFF.

Concerning this clonotype itself: An end of the junction differs from the germline gene, which may be a read error. The chain employs TRBV12-5 and TRBJ2-1, with 8 bases lining up with TRBD2. This CDR3 is 16 amino acids long. Germline lookup yields CDR1 LGHNT and CDR2 FRNRAP. In DNA, the CDR3 is TGTGCTAGTGGTCCCCGGGAGGGGAGCTCCTACGATGAGCAGTTCTTC. Its translation: CASGPREGSSYDEQFF. The whole variable domain, filled in from reference TRBV12-5 and TRBJ2-1, reads DARVTQTPRHKVTEMGQEVTMRCQPILGHNTVFWYRQTMMQGLELLAYFRNRAPLDDSGMPKDRFSAEMPDATLATLKIQPSEPRDSAVYFCASGPREGSSYDEQFFGPGTRLTVL.

Ten or more counts support this clonotype. The CDR3 here is CATSDGHQPQHF. The CDR3 DNA reads as TGTGCCACCAGTGACGGGCATCAGCCCCAGCATTTT. This chain uses TRBV24-1 with TRBJ1-5; D is ambiguous. The CDR3 runs 12 residues. V was shortened by 4 bases and J by 5 bases, with 5 bases between the two germline ends. In germline, CDR1 is KGHDR, CDR2 SFDVKD.

This clonotype was seen at least ten times. The chain uses TRBV9 and TRBJ1-1, with 8 nucleotides matching TRBD1. Germline loops: CDR1 SGDLS, CDR2 YYNGEE. The CDR3 runs 12 residues. The J segment lost 11 bases and the V segment lost 3 bases, leaving 6 bases of the junction unmatched. The CDR3 protein is CASSEYRGEAFF. The DNA for the CDR3 is TGTGCCAGCAGCGAGTACAGGGGGGAGGCTTTCTTT.

Points on this clonotype: A much bigger clone sits one base away, suggesting this may be a read error. The rearrangement joins TRBV19 to TRBJ1-6; D gene unclear. The CDR3 spans 16 residues. CDR1 is LNHDA and CDR2 is SQIVND in the germline V gene (reference sequence). CDR3 protein: CASSMGGSSHNSPLHF. CDR3 sequence (DNA): TGTGCCAGTAGTATGGGCGGGAGCTCCCATAATTCACCCCTCCACTTT.

This clonotype was counted only a few times. A read error is possible here, since a much larger clone lies one base away. This rearrangement joins TRBV24-1 to TRBJ1-5, with D unresolved. The V gene's germline CDR1 is KGHDR and CDR2 SFDVKD. The CDR3 is 17 residues long. V lost 2 bases and J 2 bases, leaving 15 bases between the germline ends. In DNA form, the CDR3 reads TGTGCCACCAGTGATTCGACACCCCGGCGGGGCAATCAGCCCCAGCATTTT. Amino acid sequence: CATSDSTPRRGNQPQHF.

Many counts were recorded for this clonotype. V usage is TRBV6-4 and J usage is TRBJ2-1, with 9 nucleotides matching TRBD1. After removal of 4 bases from V and 4 bases from J, the junction contained 5 bases not matched to a gene. Germline-derived CDR1 and CDR2 are MRHNA and SNTAGT. CDR3 length: 15 residues. The CDR3 DNA is TGTGCCAGCAGTGCCTGGACAGGGGATTACAATGAGCAGTTCTTC. Translated: CASSAWTGDYNEQFF.

In this sample, this clonotype turned up many times. The chain combines TRBV14 with TRBJ1-3; D gene ambiguous. CDR3 length: 15 residues. Looked up from germline, CDR1 is SGHDN and CDR2 is FVKESK. V dropped 4 bases and J dropped 0 bases, with 10 bases sitting between them. CDR3 sequence reads: CASSPRVPSGNTIYF. The CDR3 coding sequence is TGTGCCAGCAGCCCCCGGGTGCCCTCTGGAAACACCATATATTTT.

This clonotype was recorded a few times. The junction departs from the called germline gene at one end, perhaps through a read error. The chain employs TRBV10-1 and TRBJ2-7; TRBD1 or TRBD2 may be the D gene (5 bases each). The CDR3 is 18 residues long. Germline assignment: CDR1 WNHNN and CDR2 SYGVQD (reference sequence). In DNA, the CDR3 is TGTGCCATCAGTGACTCTTCCTTGGGGGTGACCCTAGGCTACGAGCAGTACTTC. This gives the protein CAISDSSLGVTLGYEQYF.

This chain joins TRBV7-9 and TRBJ2-4, with no clear D. The CDR3 has 13 residues. Germline loops: CDR1 SEHNR, CDR2 FQNEAQ (reference sequence). Trimming removed 1 base from V and 6 bases from J, with 7 bases in between. CDR3 amino acids: CASSLDGRNIQYF. The CDR3 DNA reads TGTGCCAGCAGCTTAGACGGACGAAACATTCAGTACTTC.

This clonotype was seen repeatedly, ten times or more. V and J are TRBV7-9 and TRBJ2-7; 11 bases map to TRBD2. V was clipped by 3 bases and J by 3 bases; unmatched bases: 1. There are 14 residues in the CDR3. Germline V gene sequence: CDR1 SEHNR, CDR2 FQNEAQ (reference sequence). The DNA for the CDR3 is TGTGCCAGCAGCTTCGGGACTAGCGGCTACGAGCAGTACGTC. Its protein is CASSFGTSGYEQYV.

This clonotype was counted many times. The V and J genes are TRBV18 and TRBJ2-7; D ambiguous. V lost 3 bases and J lost 3, with 9 bases in between. In germline, CDR1 is KGHSH, CDR2 LQKENI. CDR3 size: 13 residues. This CDR3 is CASSPGRNYEQYF. As DNA, the CDR3 is TGTGCCAGCTCACCGGGCAGGAACTACGAGCAGTACTTC.

This clonotype has ten or more counts. V is TRBV10-2 and J is TRBJ1-5; TRBD1 might be the D (5 bases). The V end was cut by 0 bases, the J end by 0 bases, with 9 bases between. Germline assignment: CDR1 WSHSY and CDR2 SAAADI. This CDR3 spans 16 amino acids. Written as DNA, the CDR3 is TGCGCCAGCAGTGAGTCGGGACTCCTTAGCAATCAGCCCCAGCATTTT. Translation gives CASSESGLLSNQPQHF.

This clonotype was seen more than once but under ten times. This rearrangement joins TRBV19 to TRBJ1-5; 8 bases line up with TRBD1. The ends lost 9 bases at V and 8 bases at J; junction bases unmatched: 12. Germline V lookup: CDR1 LNHDA, CDR2 SQIVND (reference sequence). The length of the CDR3 is 14 residues. The CDR3 sequence is CASSESGGAEPQHF. CDR3 in DNA: TGTGCCAGCTCAGAATCAGGGGGCGCGGAGCCCCAGCATTTT.

The genes are TRBV15 and TRBJ2-5; D is perhaps TRBD2 (5 bases). The V and J ends lost 1 base and 3 bases respectively, with 9 bases between them. CDR1 and CDR2 (germline): LNHNV, YYDKDF (reference sequence). The CDR3 loop spans 14 amino acids. In nucleotides, the CDR3 is TGTGCCACCAGCAGAGGAAGGCGGGAAGAGACCCAGTACTTC. Its translation is CATSRGRREETQYF. Supplemented by reference TRBV15 and TRBJ2-5, the full variable domain reads DAMVIQNPRYQVTQFGKPVTLSCSQTLNHNVMYWYQQKSSQAPKLLFHYYDKDFNNEADTPDNFQSRRPNTSFCFLDIRSPGLGDTAMYLCATSRGRREETQYFGPGTRLLVL.

Ten or more counts support this clonotype. The genes are TRBV7-9 and TRBJ1-1, with D hard to call. The CDR3 runs to 16 residues. Between the trimmed V and J ends, which lost 1 base and 0 bases, there was a span of 12 bases. The germline gives CDR1 SEHNR, CDR2 FQNEAQ (reference sequence). The CDR3 region is CASSLEGLILNTEAFF. The CDR3 nucleotides are TGTGCCAGCAGCTTAGAGGGTTTAATCCTGAACACTGAAGCTTTCTTT.

The V call is TRBV25-1, the J call TRBJ2-1; the match to TRBD1 covers 7 bases. V dropped 5 bases and J dropped 15; count of bases not matched to a gene: 7. Germline V gene sequence: CDR1 MGHDK, CDR2 SYGVNS. This CDR3 is built from 11 residues. The CDR3 nucleotides read TGTGCCAGCAGTCCCCGGGACAGCCGGTTCTTC. Its translation is CASSPRDSRFF. The full variable domain, with the rest looked up from reference TRBV25-1 and TRBJ2-1, is EADIYQTPRYLVIGTGKKITLECSQTMGHDKMYWYQQDPGMELHLIHYSYGVNSTEKGDLSSESTVSRIRTEHFPLTLESARPSHTSQYLCASSPRDSRFFGPGTRLTVL.

This clonotype was found many times. The chain employs TRBV27 and TRBJ1-5, with D possibly being TRBD1 (5 bases). The germline gives CDR1 MNHEY, CDR2 SMNVEV (reference sequence). The V and J ends lost 1 base and 4 bases respectively, with 14 bases between them. CDR3 length equals 16 residues. The CDR3 nucleotides are TGTGCCAGCAGTTTATGGGGGGACGGATCGAATCAGCCCCAGCATTTT. It is translated as CASSLWGDGSNQPQHF.

Comment on this clonotype: Here the CDR3 omits its conserved ending phenylalanine or tryptophan, so a read error is the likely source. V usage is TRBV2 and J usage is TRBJ1-2, with 9 bases that match TRBD1. The J segment lost 8 bases and the V segment lost 5 bases, leaving 12 bases of the junction unmatched. The CDR3 has 15 amino acids. From germline, CDR1 is SNHLY and CDR2 FYNNEI. The CDR3 region has the DNA TGTGCCAGCAGTCATAACGGACAGGGGACAGACGGCTACACCTCC. It yields the protein CASSHNGQGTDGYTS.